These 23 T cell receptor beta chains were sequenced from one sample in a study of blood T cell repertoires in COVID-19. The method was immunoSEQ multiplex PCR; TCRdb's version includes in-frame clones alone and lacks a portion of them. The data hold over 250,000 clones, with over 75% observed a single time. Sequenced material: peripheral blood. The receptors were sampled from a woman aged 70-85 years with acute or convalescent COVID-19.

The chain uses TRBV2 and TRBJ2-3; 9 nucleotides align to TRBD2. The J segment lost 4 bases and the V segment lost 6 bases, leaving 5 bases of the junction unmatched. This CDR3 has 14 amino acids. Per the germline V gene, CDR1 is SNHLY and CDR2 is FYNNEI. The CDR3 sequence: CASREGLAADTQYF. The CDR3 DNA is TGTGCCAGCAGAGAGGGACTAGCCGCAGATACGCAGTATTTT.

This clone has only one observation. The rearrangement links TRBV5-6 to TRBJ2-5; 7 positions agree with TRBD1. V was pared by 6 bases and J by 5 bases, with 10 bases of the junction left unmatched. The CDR3 runs 14 residues. Germline CDR1 reads SGHDT; CDR2 reads YYEEEE. The CDR3 DNA reads as TGTGCCAGCACCACGAGAAGGGGGCGGGAGACCCAGTACTTC. This gives the protein CASTTRRGRETQYF.

This chain's CDR3 is CASSPAGTGDGYTF. The CDR3 region has the DNA TGTGCCAGCAGCCCGGCCGGGACAGGGGATGGCTACACCTTC. The chain couples TRBV3-1 (or the pseudogene TRBV3-2) to TRBJ1-2; 10 nucleotides align to TRBD1. Trimming cost V 4 bases and J 6 bases; bases outside gene matches: 5. The CDR3 totals 14 residues. Germline assignment: CDR1 LGHDT and CDR2 YNNKEL (reference sequence).

V is TRBV6-1 and J is TRBJ2-3; the D gene is possibly TRBD2 (6 bases). This CDR3 spans 16 amino acids. The germline V and J ends were trimmed by 2 bases and 7 bases, with 19 bases remaining between them. Germline loops: CDR1 MNHNS, CDR2 SASEGT. CDR3 DNA sequence: TGTGCCAGCAGTGAAATTAGGGGACTCCGCCTTAATACGCAGTATTTT. Protein product: CASSEIRGLRLNTQYF.

This clone was counted at least ten times. This chain joins TRBV19 and TRBJ2-2; TRBD2 matches at 7 bases. The CDR3 is made up of 14 amino acids. Per the germline V gene, CDR1 is LNHDA and CDR2 is SQIVND (reference sequence). J was trimmed by 1 base and V by 7 bases; bases with no gene match: 3. The CDR3 protein is CASTGGVNTGELFF. Here the CDR3 DNA reads TGTGCCAGTACTGGGGGGGTGAACACCGGGGAGCTGTTTTTT. Based on the CDR3 plus reference TRBV19 and TRBJ2-2, the full variable domain is DGGITQSPKYLFRKEGQNVTLSCEQNLNHDAMYWYRQDPGQGLRLIYYSQIVNDFQKGDIAEGYSVSREKKESFPLTVTSAQKNPTAFYLCASTGGVNTGELFFGEGSRLTVL.

The chain is built from TRBV11-1 and TRBJ2-2, with TRBD2 as a possible D gene (6 bases). CDR1 and CDR2 from the germline V gene are SGHAT and FQDESV (reference sequence). Trimming cost V 3 bases and J 4 bases, with 12 bases left between them. The CDR3 is made up of 15 amino acids. Written as DNA, the CDR3 is TGTGCCAGCAGCTTTCTGCAGGGAGGCACCGGGGAGCTGTTTTTT. Translating it yields CASSFLQGGTGELFF.

The V and J genes are TRBV5-1 and TRBJ2-7; the match to TRBD2 covers 7 bases. The junction had 9 bases not matched to a gene; V was cut back by 4 bases and J by 2 bases. CDR3 length: 15 amino acids. The germline V gene encodes CDR1 SGHRS and CDR2 YFSETQ. The CDR3 sequence is CASSPWGGGTYEQYF. CDR3 sequence (DNA): TGCGCCAGCAGCCCCTGGGGCGGGGGTACCTACGAGCAGTACTTC.

The gene calls are TRBV2 and TRBJ1-2; D may be TRBD1 (6 bases). Germline CDR1 reads SNHLY; CDR2 reads FYNNEI. The CDR3 runs 13 residues. V dropped 5 bases and J dropped 8 bases, with 15 bases sitting between them. Here the CDR3 DNA reads TGTGCCAGCAGTCTTCAGGGGACGGAGGGCTACACCTTC. It codes for CASSLQGTEGYTF.

The CDR3 here is CASSQTRDRAKGSPLHF. The CDR3 coding sequence is TGCGCCAGCAGCCAAACTAGGGACAGGGCTAAGGGTTCACCCCTCCACTTT. This chain uses TRBV4-1 with TRBJ1-6, with 9 nucleotides matching TRBD1. The V and J ends lost 2 bases and 9 bases, in that order; junction bases with no gene match: 11. The CDR3 is made up of 17 amino acids. Germline lookup yields CDR1 MGHRA and CDR2 YSYEKL.

CDR3 coding DNA: TGTGCCAGCGAAGAACAGGGTCGGGTAAACACTGAAGCTTTCTTT. Translated, it gives CASEEQGRVNTEAFF. The rearrangement uses TRBV2 and TRBJ1-1; D may be TRBD1 (6 bases). Germline V gene data show CDR1 as SNHLY and CDR2 as FYNNEI. The V gene lost 8 bases and the J gene lost 2 bases, with 18 bases spanning the gap. This CDR3 has 15 amino acids.

The chain carries TRBV2 and TRBJ2-7, with 11 positions matching TRBD2. Germline trimming cut 3 bases from V and 3 bases from J; bases unmatched to any gene: 1. The CDR3 runs 14 residues. Germline V gene sequence: CDR1 SNHLY, CDR2 FYNNEI. CDR3 loop: CASSDTSGGYEQYF. CDR3 nucleotides: TGTGCCAGCAGTGATACTAGCGGGGGCTACGAGCAGTACTTC.

The chain joins TRBV5-1 to TRBJ1-3; possibly TRBD1 for D (6 bases). The CDR3 has 14 residues. Per the germline V gene, CDR1 is SGHRS and CDR2 is YFSETQ. V was shortened by 4 bases and J by 1 base, with 9 bases between the two germline ends. CDR3 DNA sequence: TGCGCCAGCAGCAGAAGGGGGTCTGGAAACACCATATATTTT. This sequence encodes CASSRRGSGNTIYF.

DNA of the CDR3: TGTGCCAGCGGGGGGCAGGGGGCCCATGGCTACACCTTC. It yields the protein CASGGQGAHGYTF. The V call is TRBV6-5, the J call TRBJ1-2, with TRBD1 matching 8 bases. The CDR3 length is 13 residues. V was clipped by 8 bases and J by 6 bases; unmatched bases: 8. Per the germline V gene, CDR1 is MNHEY and CDR2 is SVGAGI.

The count of this clone is one. The V call is TRBV7-2, the J call TRBJ2-2; a possible D gene is TRBD2 (5 bases). Trimming removed 7 bases at V and 4 bases at J, with 13 bases between. The germline gives CDR1 SGHTA, CDR2 FQGNSA. The CDR3 contains 14 residues. The chain's CDR3 is CASITQRSTGELFF. CDR3 nucleotide sequence: TGTGCCAGCATTACACAGCGGAGCACCGGGGAGCTGTTTTTT.

This chain joins TRBV6-5 and TRBJ1-4, with D tentatively TRBD1 (6 bases). Trimming left V 0 bases short and J 4 bases short, with 9 bases between. The germline V gene encodes CDR1 MNHEY and CDR2 SVGAGI. The CDR3 has 15 residues. The CDR3: CASSYSIRGNEKLFF. Here the CDR3 DNA reads TGTGCCAGCAGTTACTCGATCAGGGGTAATGAAAAACTGTTTTTT.

CDR3 protein: CAARQGARTGELFF. The CDR3 DNA reads as TGTGCCGCCCGACAGGGGGCGCGGACCGGGGAGCTGTTTTTT. The chain is built from TRBV15 and TRBJ2-2, with TRBD1 identical over 10 bases. The CDR3 consists of 14 residues. In germline, CDR1 is LNHNV, CDR2 YYDKDF (reference sequence). V was clipped by 11 bases and J by 5 bases; unmatched bases: 8. The entire variable domain, with the rest obtained from reference TRBV15 and TRBJ2-2, is as follows: DAMVIQNPRYQVTQFGKPVTLSCSQTLNHNVMYWYQQKSSQAPKLLFHYYDKDFNNEADTPDNFQSRRPNTSFCFLDIRSPGLGDTAMYLCAARQGARTGELFFGEGSRLTVL.

DNA of the CDR3: TGTGCCAGCTCACCAGCCGGTTACAATCAGCCCCAGCATTTT. Its translation: CASSPAGYNQPQHF. The J gene is TRBJ1-5, the V gene TRBV18, with D unresolved. This CDR3 is 14 amino acids long. Trimming pared 2 bases from V and 3 bases from J, leaving 8 bases between. Germline V gene data show CDR1 as KGHSH and CDR2 as LQKENI.

The genes are TRBV4-1 and TRBJ2-2; tentative D call: TRBD2 (6 bases). This CDR3 region has 15 residues. Trimming stripped 3 bases from V and 4 bases from J, with 12 bases between. Germline V gives CDR1 MGHRA, CDR2 YSYEKL. CDR3 sequence reads: CASSHGLLATGELFF. The CDR3 region has the DNA TGCGCCAGCAGCCACGGACTACTTGCCACCGGGGAGCTGTTTTTT.

V usage is TRBV5-4 and J usage is TRBJ2-1; no reliable D call. This CDR3 contains 15 residues. CDR1 and CDR2 (germline): SGHNT, YYREEE (reference sequence). V lost 2 bases to trimming and J lost 0 bases, with 9 bases between them. The CDR3, as DNA: TGTGCCAGCAGCTTTCAGTCAAGCTCCTACAATGAGCAGTTCTTC. This gives the protein CASSFQSSSYNEQFF.

The rearrangement joins TRBV2 to TRBJ2-5; 7 bases are shared with TRBD1. V was clipped by 5 bases and J by 4 bases; unmatched bases: 7. CDR3 size: 14 residues. Germline assignment: CDR1 SNHLY and CDR2 FYNNEI. The CDR3 loop reads CASSRQGRIETQYF. In nucleotides, the CDR3 is TGTGCCAGCAGTAGACAGGGAAGGATAGAGACCCAGTACTTC.

The chain has TRBV5-4 and TRBJ2-1; 9 nucleotides agree with TRBD2. The germline CDR1 and CDR2 sequences are SGHNT and YYREEE (reference sequence). The V and J ends lost 3 bases and 7 bases, in that order; junction bases with no gene match: 11. This CDR3 is 16 amino acids long. The CDR3 bases are TGTGCCAGCAGCTCCACTGGGCGGGGGGGCCGAAATGAGCAGTTCTTC. Encoded protein: CASSSTGRGGRNEQFF.

The chain recombines TRBV9 with TRBJ2-1; 9 bases map to TRBD2. The CDR3 contains 16 residues. The V gene's germline CDR1 is SGDLS and CDR2 YYNGEE. V was clipped by 4 bases and J by 0 bases; unmatched bases: 5. This chain's CDR3 is CASSTLAGSSYNEQFF. For the CDR3, the DNA is TGTGCCAGCAGCACCCTAGCGGGGAGCTCCTACAATGAGCAGTTCTTC.

The chain links TRBV7-2 to TRBJ1-5, with 9 bases that match TRBD1. The V segment lost 5 bases and the J segment 7 bases; nucleotides outside the gene matches: 9. Per the germline V gene, CDR1 is SGHTA and CDR2 is FQGNSA. The CDR3 sequence is 15 residues long. DNA of the CDR3: TGTGCCAGCAGCAAACACAGGGGGCCGTCGCAGCCCCAGCATTTT. It is translated as CASSKHRGPSQPQHF.